The 27 T cell receptor beta chains given below trace back to one sample, sequenced in a study of T cell clonotyping in hematopoietic cell transplantation. Clones were sequenced by immunoSEQ multiplex PCR, and TCRdb holds only the in-frame ones, with some missing. The profile shows some 13,000 clones, about 60% of them singletons. Sequencing used PBMCs. The receptors were gathered from a human donor who either received an allogeneic hematopoietic cell transplant for a myeloid malignancy or was a related donor (not recorded which). Some clones in this sample may be carry-over from other donors' samples.

V usage is TRBV28 and J usage is TRBJ1-5, with 7 positions matching TRBD1. Trimming cost V 7 bases and J 4 bases; bases outside gene matches: 4. The CDR3 runs 13 residues. The V gene's germline CDR1 is MDHEN and CDR2 SYDVKM. The CDR3 bases are TGTGCCAGCACACTACAGGGGAATCAGCCCCAGCATTTT. Translation: CASTLQGNQPQHF.

This clone occurred once. The gene calls are TRBV25-1 and TRBJ2-3; possible D gene TRBD2, 5 bases. Between the trimmed V and J ends, which lost 3 bases and 0 bases, there was a span of 19 bases. The CDR3 is 18 amino acids. CDR1 and CDR2 (germline): MGHDK, SYGVNS. The CDR3, as DNA: TGTGCCAGCAGTGATACGGGAAAGGGCAGGTCTAGCACAGATACGCAGTATTTT. It is translated as CASSDTGKGRSSTDTQYF.

The chain's CDR3 is CASSDFSSGQGLNEQYF. CDR3 in DNA: TGTGCCAGCAGTGATTTTTCGTCGGGACAGGGGCTGAACGAGCAGTACTTC. This chain joins TRBV2 and TRBJ2-7; 10 bases match TRBD1. The CDR3 has 17 residues. The germline V gene has CDR1 SNHLY and CDR2 FYNNEI. The V gene end was trimmed by 3 bases and the J gene end by 5 bases; junction bases not matched to a gene: 13.

The rearrangement uses TRBV6-5 and TRBJ2-5; tentative D call: TRBD2 (6 bases). Trimming stripped 6 bases from V and 2 bases from J, with 13 bases between. CDR3 length: 14 amino acids. Germline CDR1 reads MNHEY; CDR2 reads SVGAGI. CDR3 sequence reads: CASRTRTFQETQYF. The CDR3 nucleotides read TGTGCCAGCAGGACTAGGACCTTTCAAGAGACCCAGTACTTC.

This clone has a handful of counts. The rearrangement links TRBV10-3 to TRBJ1-1; D not certain. Germline V gene lookup returns CDR1 ENHRY and CDR2 SYGVKD. This CDR3 has 15 residues. V lost 4 bases and J lost 3, with 15 bases in between. CDR3 nucleotides: TGTGCCATCAGTGCAACTAGACTTTGGGACACTGAAGCTTTCTTT. Protein: CAISATRLWDTEAFF.

The chain uses TRBV30 and TRBJ1-6; TRBD1 might be the D (5 bases). Trimming left V 1 base short and J 9 bases short, with 13 bases between. CDR3 length equals 14 residues. The germline V gene has CDR1 GTSNPN and CDR2 SVGIG (reference sequence). The DNA of the CDR3 is TGTGCCTGGAGTGAAGGGGTCGTAGGTTCACCCCTCCACTTT. Its translation: CAWSEGVVGSPLHF.

The rearrangement links TRBV5-1 to TRBJ1-2, with 12 positions matching TRBD1. The junction had 17 bases not matched to a gene; V was cut back by 4 bases and J by 4 bases. Germline CDR1 reads SGHRS; CDR2 reads YFSETQ. This CDR3 has 19 residues. The CDR3 region is CASSPGQPGQGAWGYGYTF. CDR3 DNA sequence: TGCGCCAGCAGCCCGGGGCAACCGGGACAGGGGGCTTGGGGCTATGGCTACACCTTC.

In this sample, this clone turned up a few times. The J gene is TRBJ1-5, the V gene TRBV19; D unresolved. The V and J ends lost 6 bases and 3 bases respectively, with 12 bases between them. This CDR3 has 14 amino acids. Germline V gives CDR1 LNHDA, CDR2 SQIVND (reference sequence). CDR3 nucleotides: TGTGCCAGTAGAATTGCGTCGGACAATCAGCCCCAGCATTTT. Translating it yields CASRIASDNQPQHF.

This clone was counted only a few times. V gene TRBV30 combines with J gene TRBJ1-1; D may be TRBD1 (6 bases). CDR1 is GTSNPN, CDR2 SVGIG, per germline (reference sequence). This CDR3 is 11 amino acids long. The V and J ends lost 3 bases and 5 bases respectively, with 7 bases between them. Here the CDR3 DNA reads TGTGCCTGGAGCGACAGGACTGAAGCTTTCTTT. Protein: CAWSDRTEAFF.

This clone was observed a handful of times. This chain links TRBV7-9 with TRBJ1-2; no clear D gene. There are 16 residues in the CDR3. CDR1 and CDR2 (germline): SEHNR, FQNEAQ (reference sequence). The V end was cut by 0 bases, the J end by 8 bases, with 19 bases between. CDR3 in DNA: TGTGCCAGCAGCTTAGCGCTGTCTGAGGGAGGGAGAGGCTACACCTTC. This sequence encodes CASSLALSEGGRGYTF.

This clone was detected only a few times. CDR3 loop: CASSHRDENTEAFF. The CDR3 DNA reads TGCGCCAGCAGCCACCGGGACGAGAACACTGAAGCTTTCTTT. This chain uses TRBV4-1 with TRBJ1-1, with a tentative D call TRBD1 (5 bases). The germline V gene encodes CDR1 MGHRA and CDR2 YSYEKL. V shed 3 bases and J shed 1 base, with 9 bases lying between them. The CDR3 totals 14 residues.

On this clone: Mismatch with germline at one junction end may stem from a read error. The chain links TRBV11-2 to TRBJ2-7, with unresolved D. The CDR3 extends over 11 amino acids. CDR1 is SGHAT and CDR2 is FQNNGV in the germline V gene. In DNA form, the CDR3 reads TGTGCCTGCAGCCCCTCCTACGAGCAGTACTTC. This sequence encodes CACSPSYEQYF.

The chain links TRBV25-1 to TRBJ2-2, with D uncertain. The CDR3 has 12 amino acids. V dropped 1 base and J dropped 7 bases, with 4 bases sitting between them. CDR1 and CDR2 (germline): MGHDK, SYGVNS. DNA for the CDR3: TGTGCCAGCAGTGAATTAGGCGGGGAGCTGTTTTTT. This sequence encodes CASSELGGELFF.

This clone was seen more than once but under ten times. The chain carries TRBV2 and TRBJ2-5, with a possible D match to TRBD2 (5 bases). The germline CDR1 and CDR2 sequences are SNHLY and FYNNEI. V was clipped by 7 bases and J by 4 bases, with 16 bases between them. The CDR3 is 14 residues long. In DNA form, the CDR3 reads TGTGCCAGCACGGGAACTAATGCTCGAGAGACCCAGTACTTC. Translated, it gives CASTGTNARETQYF.

The chain is built from TRBV5-6 and TRBJ1-5; no clear D. This CDR3 contains 14 residues. Trimming shortened V by 3 bases and J by 9 bases, and 16 bases separated the two germline ends. The germline V gene has CDR1 SGHDT and CDR2 YYEEEE. The CDR3: CASSSRPRPGPQHF. The DNA of the CDR3 is TGTGCCAGCAGCTCCCGGCCGAGGCCCGGGCCCCAGCATTTT.

The chain couples TRBV4-1 to TRBJ2-7; 7 nucleotides align to TRBD1. Germline assignment: CDR1 MGHRA and CDR2 YSYEKL. CDR3 length: 15 residues. J gave up 3 bases and V 0 bases, and 5 bases lay outside the gene matches. The CDR3 region has the DNA TGCGCCAGCAGCCAAGAAGAGACAGGGATCTACGAGCAGTACTTC. Its translation is CASSQEETGIYEQYF.

This clone was counted once. This chain uses TRBV6-6 with TRBJ2-7, with D hard to call. The V end was cut by 2 bases, the J end by 2 bases, with 13 bases between. Per germline, CDR1 MNHNY and CDR2 SVGAGI (reference sequence). The CDR3 is made up of 15 amino acids. CDR3 coding DNA: TGTGCCAGCAGTTACCTCCCGTCCACAGCCTACGAGCAGTACTTC. It yields the protein CASSYLPSTAYEQYF.

The CDR3 region has the DNA TGTGCCAGCAGCTTAGACATGAACGAGCAGTACTTC. This encodes CASSLDMNEQYF. The chain carries TRBV7-2 and TRBJ2-7, with unresolved D. CDR3 length: 12 amino acids. Trimming left V 1 base short and J 5 bases short, with 6 bases between. Germline V gene data show CDR1 as SGHTA and CDR2 as FQGNSA.

The chain is built from TRBV30 and TRBJ1-1; D unresolved. The V gene lost 2 bases and the J gene lost 5 bases, with 9 bases spanning the gap. The CDR3 covers 12 residues. The V gene's germline CDR1 is GTSNPN and CDR2 SVGIG (reference sequence). As DNA, the CDR3 is TGTGCCTGGAGTCCGGGGAGGACTGAAGCTTTCTTT. Protein product: CAWSPGRTEAFF.

The chain employs TRBV30 and TRBJ1-2; D gene ambiguous. V was shortened by 1 base and J by 4 bases, with 10 bases between the two germline ends. The CDR3 length is 13 residues. In germline, CDR1 is GTSNPN, CDR2 SVGIG (reference sequence). CDR3 loop: CAWSGTYPYGYTF. The CDR3 nucleotides read TGTGCCTGGAGTGGGACCTACCCCTATGGCTACACCTTC.

This clone was seen a handful of times. The chain combines TRBV25-1 with TRBJ2-7, with D possibly being TRBD1 (5 bases). V lost 3 bases and J 3 bases, leaving 9 bases between the germline ends. The length of the CDR3 is 13 residues. Germline lookup yields CDR1 MGHDK and CDR2 SYGVNS. CDR3 bases: TGTGCCAGCAGTGACCAGGGATACTACGAGCAGTACTTC. Amino acid sequence: CASSDQGYYEQYF.

By share, this clone counts as medium-sized. The genes are TRBV28 and TRBJ1-1; D remains ambiguous. Deletions cut 7 bases from V and 1 base from J, with 7 bases between. Germline CDR1 and CDR2: MDHEN and SYDVKM. This CDR3 is built from 12 residues. The DNA of the CDR3 is TGTGCCAGCAATCCGGGGAACACTGAAGCTTTCTTT. Protein: CASNPGNTEAFF.

The V gene is TRBV28, the J gene TRBJ1-5; D might be TRBD1 (5 bases). Trimming took off 2 bases at V and 7 bases at J, with 12 bases between the two ends. CDR1 is MDHEN and CDR2 is SYDVKM in the germline V gene. The CDR3 runs to 14 residues. CDR3 sequence: CASSLPGVRQPQHF. The CDR3 DNA reads TGTGCCAGCAGTTTACCGGGGGTGAGACAGCCCCAGCATTTT.

The chain carries TRBV6-1 and TRBJ2-7, with D perhaps TRBD2 (7 bases). Germline values: CDR1 MNHNS, CDR2 SASEGT. The CDR3 has 15 residues. Trimming shortened V by 3 bases and J by 5 bases, and 17 bases separated the two germline ends. CDR3 DNA sequence: TGTGCCAGCAGTGAGGTGGGGGGGGCCGTCAACGAGCAGTACTTC. Protein product: CASSEVGGAVNEQYF.

The chain employs TRBV6-5 and TRBJ2-1, with 12 bases identical to TRBD2. Germline values: CDR1 MNHEY, CDR2 SVGAGI. V was pared by 7 bases and J by 13 bases, with 8 bases of the junction left unmatched. CDR3 length: 13 amino acids. CDR3 residues: CASMTSGSRAQFF. CDR3 bases: TGTGCCAGCATGACTAGCGGGAGCAGAGCCCAGTTCTTC.

The chain is built from TRBV4-2 and TRBJ1-1, with no clear D. The length of the CDR3 is 12 residues. Per the germline V gene, CDR1 is LGHNA and CDR2 is YNFKEQ. V lost 3 bases and J lost 4, with 6 bases in between. CDR3 nucleotides: TGTGCCAGCAGCCACTGGGGCACTGAAGCTTTCTTT. Its protein product is CASSHWGTEAFF.

The rearrangement links TRBV7-2 to TRBJ1-5, with no clear D. Trimming removed 2 bases at V and 3 bases at J, with 14 bases between. The CDR3 has 16 residues. The germline V gene has CDR1 SGHTA and CDR2 FQGNSA. CDR3 sequence reads: CASSLRPGIPNQPQHF. In DNA form, the CDR3 reads TGTGCCAGCAGCTTACGTCCGGGGATACCCAATCAGCCCCAGCATTTT. The full variable domain, completed using reference TRBV7-2 and TRBJ1-5, is GAGVSQSPSNKVTEKGKDVELRCDPISGHTALYWYRQSLGQGLEFLIYFQGNSAPDKSGLPSDRFSAERTGGSVSTLTIQRTQQEDSAVYLCASSLRPGIPNQPQHFGDGTRLSIL.